The rows below give T cell receptor beta chains drawn from one sample of a study of blood T cell repertoires in COVID-19. Clones were read by immunoSEQ multiplex PCR, and TCRdb kept only the in-frame ones, dropping some. The table includes more than 150,000 clones, less than 90% detected once. Specimen: peripheral blood. Receptors originate from a woman aged 70-85 years with acute or convalescent COVID-19. The CDR3 runs from the conserved cysteine through the conserved F or W. Each record gives: D gene, clone size, J gene, CDR3 length, V gene, CDR3 protein, CDR3 DNA. The D gene is left open where the match is weak. The listing skips clone size in some rows; elsewhere it reads once, few, many or a size class.

>.|.|TRBJ1-1|14|TRBV10-3
CAISELTENTEAFF
TGTGCCATCAGTGAGTTGACAGAGAACACTGAAGCTTTCTTT
>.|.|TRBJ2-7|13|TRBV6-5
CASSPEGGYEQYF
TGTGCCAGCAGTCCGGAAGGGGGCTACGAGCAGTACTTC
>TRBD1|.|TRBJ1-6|15|TRBV6-1
CASSETGIDNSPLHF
TGTGCCAGCAGTGAGACAGGGATTGATAATTCACCCCTCCACTTT
>TRBD1|.|TRBJ1-6|18|TRBV7-2
CASSKSAGGSSYNSPLHF
TGTGCCAGCAGCAAAAGTGCAGGGGGGAGCTCCTATAATTCACCCCTCCACTTT
>.|once|TRBJ1-6|15|TRBV7-2
CASSYRQVYNSPLHF
TGTGCCAGCAGCTACCGACAGGTTTATAATTCACCCCTCCACTTT
>TRBD1|.|TRBJ1-2|12|TRBV7-8
CASRTGGYGYTF
TGTGCCAGCAGGACAGGGGGCTATGGCTACACCTTC
>TRBD1|.|TRBJ1-6|14|TRBV28
CASSVGQGNSPLHF
TGTGCCAGCAGTGTGGGACAGGGAAATTCACCCCTCCACTTT
>.|.|TRBJ2-7|14|TRBV3-1/TRBV3-2
CASSQGPTSYEQYF
TGTGCCAGCAGCCAAGGCCCGACATCCTACGAGCAGTACTTC
>TRBD1|once|TRBJ1-2|14|TRBV29-1
CSVTGGEGLYGYTF
TGCAGCGTGACAGGGGGGGAAGGCCTCTATGGCTACACCTTC
>TRBD1|once|TRBJ1-6|14|TRBV18
CASSPTGGDSPLHF
TGTGCCAGCTCACCCACAGGGGGGGACTCACCCCTCCACTTT
>TRBD2|.|TRBJ2-5|17|TRBV4-2
CASSQERDLAGGETQYF
TGTGCCAGCAGCCAAGAAAGGGACTTGGCGGGAGGGGAGACCCAGTACTTC
>TRBD2|.|TRBJ2-5|15|TRBV5-1
CASSWGLAGGETQYF
TGCGCCAGCAGCTGGGGACTAGCGGGAGGAGAGACCCAGTACTTC
>.|.|TRBJ2-2|15|TRBV18
CASSEGRVNSGELFF
TGTGCCAGCTCCGAGGGCCGCGTTAACTCCGGGGAGCTGTTTTTT
>TRBD1|.|TRBJ1-3|19|TRBV4-2
CASSRLSSGQMISGNTIYF
TGTGCCAGCAGCCGATTGTCGTCGGGACAGATGATCTCTGGAAACACCATATATTTT
>.|.|TRBJ1-6|15|TRBV5-1
CASSLAQGVGSPLHF
TGCGCCAGCAGCTTGGCACAGGGCGTAGGTTCACCCCTCCACTTT
>.|.|TRBJ1-3|16|TRBV6-1
CASSEGAMFSGNTIYF
TGTGCCAGCAGTGAAGGCGCAATGTTCTCTGGAAACACCATATATTTT
>TRBD2|once|TRBJ2-1|15|TRBV2
CASSEALASGGKQFF
TGTGCCAGCAGTGAAGCGCTGGCTAGCGGGGGAAAGCAGTTCTTC
>.|.|TRBJ1-2|13|TRBV28
CASTSYTNYGYTF
TGTGCCAGCACTTCGTATACTAACTATGGCTACACCTTC
>TRBD1|few|TRBJ1-2|17|TRBV24-1
CATSDSPGQGDLYGYTF
TGTGCCACCAGTGATTCACCGGGACAGGGGGATCTTTATGGCTACACCTTC
>.|.|TRBJ1-1|13|TRBV19
CASSGVLNTEAFF
TGTGCCAGTAGTGGAGTCTTGAACACTGAAGCTTTCTTT
>TRBD2|.|TRBJ2-1|16|TRBV4-2
CASSSSLGGRIDEQFF
TGTGCCAGCAGCTCATCCCTGGGCGGGAGGATTGATGAGCAGTTCTTC
>.|.|TRBJ2-7|14|TRBV5-8
CASSLALRAYEQYF
TGTGCCAGCAGCTTGGCCTTGAGAGCCTACGAGCAGTACTTC
>.|.|TRBJ2-2|16|TRBV28
CASSLEGQGPTGELFF
TGTGCCAGCAGTTTAGAAGGGCAGGGGCCGACCGGGGAGCTGTTTTTT
>.|.|TRBJ2-7|18|TRBV10-3
CAISESPTRLDTAYEQYF
TGTGCCATCAGTGAGTCGCCGACAAGGCTGGACACCGCCTACGAGCAGTACTTC
>.|once|TRBJ1-2|17|TRBV19
CASSIDVFGGSHYGYTF
TGTGCCAGTAGTATCGACGTCTTTGGGGGGTCGCACTATGGCTACACCTTC
>.|.|TRBJ2-1|17|TRBV27
CASSLSPWLAEGGEQFF
TGTGCCAGCAGTTTATCACCTTGGCTAGCGGAGGGGGGTGAGCAGTTCTTC
>.|.|TRBJ2-7|13|TRBV2
CATSSTVLTEQYF
TGTGCCACATCTAGCACTGTCCTCACCGAGCAGTACTTC
>.|few|TRBJ1-6|13|TRBV2
CASSEDSNSPLHF
TGTGCCAGCAGTGAAGACAGCAATTCACCCCTCCACTTT
>TRBD2|.|TRBJ2-3|17|TRBV5-8
CASSSSGRALSTDTQYF
TGTGCCAGCAGCTCTAGCGGGAGGGCCCTAAGCACAGATACGCAGTATTTT
>.|.|TRBJ1-1|13|TRBV18
CASSPDKNTEAFF
TGTGCCAGCTCACCCGACAAGAACACTGAAGCTTTCTTT
>TRBD1|.|TRBJ2-3|16|TRBV28
CASRPLDRGSTDTQYF
TGTGCCAGCAGACCCCTGGACAGGGGGAGCACAGATACGCAGTATTTT
>TRBD1|.|TRBJ1-2|15|TRBV7-9
CASSLGDRGRDGYTF
TGTGCCAGCAGCTTAGGCGACAGGGGAAGGGATGGCTACACCTTC
>TRBD1|.|TRBJ1-1|15|TRBV14
CASSQTGVGLPEAFF
TGTGCCAGCAGCCAGACAGGGGTAGGTCTGCCTGAAGCTTTCTTT
>.|.|TRBJ2-7|14|TRBV7-2
CASSEGLARHEQYF
TGTGCCAGCAGCGAGGGGCTAGCGAGACACGAGCAGTACTTC
>.|.|TRBJ2-7|16|TRBV6-2/TRBV6-3
CASSLKTGAAEDEQYF
TGTGCCAGCAGCCTTAAAACAGGTGCCGCCGAGGACGAGCAGTACTTC
>TRBD2|.|TRBJ2-3|14|TRBV5-1
CASSVGTSVDTQYF
TGCGCCAGCAGCGTCGGGACTAGCGTAGATACGCAGTATTTT
>.|.|TRBJ2-7|14|TRBV5-8
CASSPWDTSYEQYF
TGTGCCAGCAGCCCCTGGGACACCTCCTACGAGCAGTACTTC
>.|.|TRBJ1-1|14|TRBV11-2
CASSLIPGNTEAFF
TGTGCCAGCAGCTTAATCCCAGGGAACACTGAAGCTTTCTTT
>TRBD1|.|TRBJ1-2|15|TRBV9
CASSVRPGGSYGYTF
TGTGCCAGCAGCGTAAGGCCAGGGGGCAGCTATGGCTACACCTTC
>TRBD2|.|TRBJ2-7|15|TRBV28
CASSLLAGASYEQYF
TGTGCCAGCAGTTTATTAGCGGGAGCCTCCTACGAGCAGTACTTC
>.|.|TRBJ2-7|13|TRBV15
CATAGNSNYEQYF
TGTGCCACCGCTGGAAACAGTAATTACGAGCAGTACTTC
>TRBD1|.|TRBJ1-1|14|TRBV10-3
CAISGDRMNTEAFF
TGTGCCATCAGTGGGGACAGGATGAACACTGAAGCTTTCTTT
>TRBD1|.|TRBJ1-1|15|TRBV20-1
CSASISGGLNTEAFF
TGCAGTGCTAGTATCTCAGGGGGCCTGAACACTGAAGCTTTCTTT
>TRBD2|.|TRBJ2-1|17|TRBV3-1/TRBV3-2
CASSQERSGYSYNEQFF
TGTGCCAGCAGCCAAGAGCGTAGCGGGTACTCCTACAATGAGCAGTTCTTC
>TRBD1|.|TRBJ2-7|16|TRBV5-1
CASSVGTGTLTYEQYF
TGCGCCAGCAGCGTCGGGACAGGGACATTGACCTACGAGCAGTACTTC
>.|.|TRBJ1-3|14|TRBV19
CASNLRSSGNTIYF
TGTGCCAGTAATCTCCGGAGCTCTGGAAACACCATATATTTT
>.|.|TRBJ1-1|14|TRBV10-2
CASSDLTGNTEAFF
TGCGCCAGCAGTGACCTGACAGGGAACACTGAAGCTTTCTTT
>TRBD2|.|TRBJ2-1|16|TRBV3-1/TRBV3-2
CASSPWREGTWHEQFF
TGTGCCAGCAGCCCCTGGCGGGAGGGAACATGGCATGAGCAGTTCTTC
>.|.|TRBJ2-7|18|TRBV30
CAWSQGSGTRPRGYEQYF
TGTGCCTGGAGTCAGGGGAGCGGGACCCGACCCCGGGGCTACGAGCAGTACTTC
>TRBD1|once|TRBJ1-2|14|TRBV11-2
CASSLSQGGYGYTF
TGTGCCAGCAGCTTATCTCAGGGGGGATATGGCTACACCTTC
>TRBD1|.|TRBJ1-1|15|TRBV10-3
CAISELLGQVGGAFF
TGTGCCATCAGTGAGCTTCTTGGACAGGTGGGTGGCGCTTTCTTT
>.|once|TRBJ1-6|15|TRBV4-3
CASSQDIAYNSPLHF
TGCGCCAGCAGCCAAGATATAGCCTATAATTCACCCCTCCACTTT
>TRBD1|once|TRBJ2-7|14|TRBV6-2/TRBV6-3
CASTPGTGGEEQYF
TGTGCCAGCACCCCCGGGACAGGGGGCGAGGAGCAGTACTTC
>TRBD1|.|TRBJ2-3|16|TRBV4-1
CASSQEGQAQGDTQYF
TGCGCCAGCAGCCAAGAGGGACAGGCACAAGGAGATACGCAGTATTTT
>.|few|TRBJ2-3|12|TRBV7-9
CASSQGTDTQYF
TGTGCCAGCAGCCAGGGCACAGATACGCAGTATTTT
>TRBD2|.|TRBJ2-1|15|TRBV5-1
CASSFSGSPVWEQFF
TGCGCCAGCAGCTTTAGCGGGAGCCCCGTATGGGAGCAGTTCTTC
>.|.|TRBJ2-2|13|TRBV6-1
CASSDLDSGELFF
TGTGCCAGCAGTGATCTAGACTCCGGGGAGCTGTTTTTT
>TRBD1|.|TRBJ1-2|13|TRBV6-5
CASSTGTGHGYTF
TGTGCCAGCAGCACCGGGACAGGGCATGGCTACACCTTC
>.|.|TRBJ2-3|12|TRBV7-3
CASSSFTDTQYF
TGTGCCAGCAGCTCATTCACAGATACGCAGTATTTT